This T cell receptor (beta chain) derives from a study of memory CD4+ T cells and cytomegalovirus serostatus. The study's findings and limits: Of approximately 160 reported CMV TCRbeta sequences, roughly 70 were found in memory CD4+ repertoires.

The CDR3 is 13 amino acids. Germline V gives CDR1 MNHEY, CDR2 SMNVEV (reference sequence). V lost 6 bases, J lost 7 bases, and 7 bases stayed unmatched. About this clone: Its antigen is as yet unknown.

TCRdb's copy holds only in-frame clones and misses some; the assay was immunoSEQ multiplex PCR. Of approximately 44,000 clones in the sample, 76% were seen once. The sort gate was single viable CD3+CD4+CD8-CD45RO+ cells for memory CD4+ T cells. CMV serostatus came from serum IgG against pp150, pp28, p38, p52. After thawing, CD4+ T cells were positively selected. This clonotype was obtained from an adult in good health and CMV-seronegative. The chain is built from TRBV27 and TRBJ2-5; 8 nucleotides agree with TRBD1. Sequenced sample: memory CD4+ T cells from blood. CDR3 amino acids: CASSGTGGGTQYF. Written as DNA, the CDR3 is TGTGCCAGCAGCGGGACAGGAGGTGGGACCCAGTACTTC.